The 11 T cell receptor beta chains below come from one sample, sequenced in a study of blood T cells in healthy people across ages. Primers used in a second PCR of roughly 6 to 11 cycles were a sample-barcoded 5' primer and a J-beta primer mix. MiXCR, run by TCRdb on the 5' RACE reads, gives a single entry per CDR3 protein. The data contain around 970,000 distinct CDR3 sequences, 45% to 60% of them singletons. The specimen was blood. Receptors originate from a woman aged 55 to 70 in good health.

As DNA, the CDR3 is TGCAGTGCTAGAGTTACTTTCGAAAAACTGTTTTTT. Encoded protein: CSARVTFEKLFF. The chain couples TRBV20-1 to TRBJ1-4; D is unresolved. This CDR3 is 12 amino acids long. V lost 1 base and J 8 bases, leaving 8 bases between the germline ends. Germline loops: CDR1 DFQATT, CDR2 SNEGSKA (reference sequence).

The chain couples TRBV7-2 to TRBJ2-7; D is perhaps TRBD2 (6 bases). V was pared by 5 bases and J by 0 bases, with 11 bases between. Germline assignment: CDR1 SGHTA and CDR2 FQGNSA. This CDR3 spans 14 amino acids. CDR3 DNA: TGTGCCAGCAGCCTGCGGGGCGTCTCCTACGAGCAGTACTTC. This translates into CASSLRGVSYEQYF. Full variable domain (remainder filled in from reference TRBV7-2 and TRBJ2-7): GAGVSQSPSNKVTEKGKDVELRCDPISGHTALYWYRQSLGQGLEFLIYFQGNSAPDKSGLPSDRFSAERTGGSVSTLTIQRTQQEDSAVYLCASSLRGVSYEQYFGPGTRLTVT.

The chain couples TRBV20-1 to TRBJ2-7; possibly TRBD1 or TRBD2 for D (5 bases each). V was trimmed by 3 bases and J by 0 bases, leaving 12 bases between them. CDR3 size: 14 residues. Germline V lookup: CDR1 DFQATT, CDR2 SNEGSKA (reference sequence). In DNA form, the CDR3 reads TGCAGTGCTAGGCCGGGGCATAGCTCCTACGAGCAGTACTTC. This codes for CSARPGHSSYEQYF.

The chain employs TRBV11-3 and TRBJ2-1; D is perhaps TRBD1 (6 bases). The CDR3 loop spans 15 amino acids. V was shortened by 5 bases and J by 3 bases, with 14 bases between the two germline ends. Germline V lookup: CDR1 SGHNT, CDR2 YENEEA. The CDR3, as DNA: TGTGCCAGCAGCCTCCGCCAGGGGTTCTACAATGAGCAGTTCTTC. It yields the protein CASSLRQGFYNEQFF.

This chain uses TRBV20-1 with TRBJ2-5; D possibly corresponds to TRBD2 (6 bases). V dropped 3 bases and J dropped 0 bases, with 8 bases sitting between them. The length of the CDR3 is 13 residues. Germline loops: CDR1 DFQATT, CDR2 SNEGSKA (reference sequence). The CDR3 sequence is CSASWRDQETQYF. The CDR3 DNA sequence: TGCAGTGCTAGCTGGAGGGACCAAGAGACCCAGTACTTC.

The chain uses TRBV28 and TRBJ1-1; 7 nucleotides align to TRBD1. Germline CDR1 is MDHEN and CDR2 is SYDVKM. Trimming at V came to 8 bases and at J to 1 base, leaving 7 bases not matched to a gene. The length of the CDR3 is 14 residues. The CDR3 loop reads CASGHRGRNTEAFF. DNA of the CDR3: TGTGCCAGCGGTCACAGGGGAAGGAACACTGAAGCTTTCTTT.

A single count supports this clonotype. A read error may account for a junction end that differs from germline. The chain links TRBV12-3 or TRBV12-4 to TRBJ1-2; D not resolved. The CDR3 has 14 amino acids. The CDR3 DNA follows: TGTGCCAGCAGTTTTTACACCTCTCACTATGGCCACACCTTC. Translating it yields CASSFYTSHYGHTF.

This clonotype was recorded once. The rearrangement links TRBV6-5 to TRBJ2-1; 8 bases line up with TRBD1. CDR1 and CDR2 from the germline V gene are MNHEY and SVGAGI. The CDR3 has 16 amino acids. V trimming: 5 bases; J trimming: 8 bases; junction bases outside the gene matches: 14. The CDR3 loop is CASSHWPPDRAYEQFF. The CDR3 DNA is TGTGCCAGCAGTCATTGGCCCCCGGACAGGGCCTATGAGCAGTTCTTC.

The V call is TRBV6-1, the J call TRBJ2-5; TRBD1 aligns across 11 bases. The CDR3 spans 16 residues. Trimming cost V 5 bases and J 5 bases; bases outside gene matches: 10. Germline CDR1 is MNHNS and CDR2 is SASEGT. In DNA form, the CDR3 reads TGTGCCAGCAGTCTCCGGACAGGGGGCTCGCGGGAGACCCAGTACTTC. This sequence encodes CASSLRTGGSRETQYF.

This chain uses TRBV7-7 with TRBJ2-4, with 9 positions matching TRBD1. The J call may be mistaken, given a closer DNA end match to TRBJ2-7. Germline-derived CDR1 and CDR2 are SSHAT and FNYEAQ (reference sequence). The CDR3 sequence is 15 residues long. CDR3 coding DNA: TGTGCCAGCAGCCCCGGACAGGGGACCACCTACGAGCAGTACTTC. This codes for CASSPGQGTTYEQYF.

Turning to this clonotype: Compared with germline, one end of the junction differs, possibly owing to a read error. The chain is built from TRBV11-2 and TRBJ2-1; 9 nucleotides match TRBD2. The CDR3 runs 17 residues. Germline V CDR1 and CDR2: SGHAT, FQNNGV. CDR3 coding DNA: TGTGCCAACAGCTTAGATTTGAGCCCTAGCGGGAACAATGAGCAGTTCTTC. Translating gives CANSLDLSPSGNNEQFF.